What follows describes a single T cell receptor beta chain. Its antigen is unidentified. TCRdb re-called the RACE reads with MiXCR, one entry per CDR3 protein. The sample holds approximately 97,000 distinct CDR3 sequences, 25% to 30% seen once. These data are taken from a study of human T cells and chemical hapten exposure. Study-wide results and caveats: Among TCRs, those above 1 in 1000 frequency were unaffected by DPC sensitization. Relative to controls, expanded TCRs formed significantly more large CDR3 similarity clusters. There was a positive correlation between PT1 expanded TCR counts and patch test score.

Germline loops: CDR1 KGHDR, CDR2 SFDVKD. The CDR3 contains 16 residues. The V gene end was trimmed by 5 bases and the J gene end by 0 bases; junction bases not matched to a gene: 4. The time point: patch test 3, about 24 weeks after DPC sensitization. Treatment described: therapeutic diphenylcyclopropenone sensitization with weekly scalp DPC. Prior to application of each patch test, blood was drawn. The sequence was obtained from a middle-aged man with alopecia areata. Some clones in this sample may be carry-over from other donors' samples. The rearrangement links TRBV24-1 to TRBJ2-2, with 8 nucleotides matching TRBD2. The sample in question was whole blood, obtained in connection with sensitization to the hapten diphenylcyclopropenone (DPC). In DNA, the CDR3 is TGTGCCACCAGTGGCACTAGCGGTTCGAACACCGGGGAGCTGTTTTTT. This sequence encodes CATSGTSGSNTGELFF.